These 6 T cell receptor beta chains came from one sample sequenced in a study of shared clonotypes between healthy human individuals. Assay: immunoSEQ multiplex PCR; the TCRdb copy retains only in-frame clones and omits some. Of about 510,000 clones in the sample, 90% to 97% are singletons; the top ten hold approximately 0.06%. Material: naive CD4+ T cells sorted from blood. Subset here: CD45RA+ positively selected. All receptors derive from a woman in her twenties or thirties in good health.

The chain is built from TRBV6-1 and TRBJ2-1; 8 positions agree with TRBD2. The ends lost 6 bases at V and 1 base at J; junction bases unmatched: 5. The CDR3 is made up of 15 amino acids. Per the germline V gene, CDR1 is MNHNS and CDR2 is SASEGT. CDR3 coding DNA: TGTGCCAGCAGCGGGGGACTAGGGTCCTACAATGAGCAGTTCTTC. It codes for CASSGGLGSYNEQFF.

The genes are TRBV14 and TRBJ2-6; D unresolved. V lost 1 base and J lost 3, with 7 bases in between. Germline V gives CDR1 SGHDN, CDR2 FVKESK. This CDR3 is 15 amino acids long. DNA for the CDR3: TGTGCCAGCAGCCAAGTGGGTGGTGGGGCCAACGTCCTGACTTTC. Translating gives CASSQVGGGANVLTF.

This chain connects TRBV4-1 to TRBJ2-7; TRBD2 matches at 15 bases. V dropped 4 bases and J dropped 6; count of bases not matched to a gene: 4. Germline V lookup: CDR1 MGHRA, CDR2 YSYEKL. CDR3 length: 15 amino acids. CDR3 nucleotide sequence: TGCGCCAGCAGCCGCGGACTAGCGGGAGGGAGCGAGCAGTACTTC. Its protein product is CASSRGLAGGSEQYF.

The rearrangement uses TRBV10-3 and TRBJ2-7; D is undetermined. Germline V CDR1 and CDR2: ENHRY, SYGVKD. This CDR3 comprises 11 residues. Trimming pared 4 bases from V and 4 bases from J, leaving 5 bases between. CDR3 loop: CAISAVYEQYF. In DNA, the CDR3 is TGTGCCATCAGTGCCGTATACGAGCAGTACTTC.

The V and J genes are TRBV10-3 and TRBJ1-1; TRBD1 aligns across 11 bases. Germline-derived CDR1 and CDR2 are ENHRY and SYGVKD. The V and J ends lost 9 bases and 1 base, in that order; junction bases with no gene match: 4. The CDR3 totals 14 residues. DNA for the CDR3: TGTGCCATAGGACAGGGGGCGGCGAACACTGAAGCTTTCTTT. This sequence encodes CAIGQGAANTEAFF.

The CDR3 spells CSVEDRGTATYEQYF. CDR3 bases: TGCAGCGTTGAAGATCGGGGGACCGCTACCTACGAGCAGTACTTC. This chain connects TRBV29-1 to TRBJ2-7; tentatively, D is TRBD2 (6 bases). The CDR3 has 15 amino acids. The V gene's germline CDR1 is SQVTM and CDR2 ANQGSEA. V gave up 0 bases and J gave up 2 bases, with 14 bases separating them.